This T cell receptor (beta chain) stems from a study of shared clonotypes between healthy human individuals. Assay: immunoSEQ multiplex PCR; the TCRdb copy retains only in-frame clones and omits some. The sample lists over 2 million clones, 95% occurring once. V dropped 6 bases and J dropped 6; count of bases not matched to a gene: 7. This CDR3 has 14 amino acids. Germline V gene lookup returns CDR1 SNHLY and CDR2 FYNNEI. This clonotype originated in a man aged 18 to 30 in good health. V usage is TRBV2 and J usage is TRBJ2-2; 7 nucleotides align to TRBD2. Sequences were obtained from naive CD4+ T cells sorted from blood. The subset is: CD45RA+ positively selected. The CDR3 is CASRSGMRSGELFF. For the CDR3, the DNA is TGTGCCAGCAGAAGCGGGATGAGATCCGGGGAGCTGTTTTTT.